This entry lists 14 T cell receptor beta chains sequenced from one sample in a study of T cell responses to AZD1222 COVID-19 vaccine. The protocol was immunoSEQ multiplex PCR, while the TCRdb copy is restricted to in-frame clones and leaves out a portion. The sample has fewer than 50,000 clones; 60% to 85% are singletons. The sample consisted of peripheral blood, taken on day 0 of AZD1222 vaccination. The source is an adult in good health.

The chain combines TRBV9 with TRBJ2-1; the match to TRBD2 covers 8 bases. The CDR3 length is 14 residues. V was pared by 4 bases and J by 4 bases, with 4 bases of the junction left unmatched. Looked up from germline, CDR1 is SGDLS and CDR2 is YYNGEE. The CDR3 sequence is CASSPGTSYNEQFF. The CDR3 nucleotides are TGTGCCAGCAGCCCGGGGACTAGTTACAATGAGCAGTTCTTC.

This clone was seen a single time. This chain uses TRBV7-2 with TRBJ2-2; no clear D gene. Deletions cut 2 bases from V and 8 bases from J, with 6 bases between. This CDR3 contains 12 residues. CDR1 and CDR2 (germline): SGHTA, FQGNSA. The CDR3 DNA reads TGTGCCAGCAGCTTAAACGAGGGGGAGCTGTTTTTT. Translation gives CASSLNEGELFF.

The chain links TRBV10-3 to TRBJ2-1; 14 bases align to TRBD2. Germline CDR1 and CDR2: ENHRY and SYGVKD. Unmatched junction bases numbered 4, after V lost 0 bases and J lost 9 bases. The CDR3 covers 16 residues. The CDR3 loop reads CAISESLGLAGVEQFF. As DNA, the CDR3 is TGTGCCATCAGTGAGTCGTTGGGACTAGCGGGGGTTGAGCAGTTCTTC.

CDR3 nucleotide sequence: TGTGCCAGCAGCTTACACGGGGGCCCCGAGGAGACCCAGTACTTC. It translates to CASSLHGGPEETQYF. The genes are TRBV11-3 and TRBJ2-5; the D gene could be TRBD1 or TRBD2 (6 bases each). Germline V CDR1 and CDR2: SGHNT, YENEEA. The CDR3 runs to 15 residues. V was cut by 2 bases and J by 5 bases, with 15 bases left in between.

The V and J genes are TRBV21-1 and TRBJ1-3. TRBV21-1 is a documented pseudogene. The CDR3 runs to 16 residues. The CDR3 DNA reads TGTGCCAGCACCCCCCCCGAGAGGGGATCAGGAAACACCATATATTTT. Protein product: CASTPPERGSGNTIYF.

This rearrangement joins TRBV30 to TRBJ2-1; 12 nucleotides agree with TRBD1. The germline gives CDR1 GTSNPN, CDR2 SVGIG (reference sequence). V was clipped by 3 bases and J by 7 bases; unmatched bases: 7. This CDR3 is 15 amino acids long. CDR3: CAWSFGTGGPNEQFF. The CDR3 DNA reads as TGTGCCTGGAGCTTCGGGACAGGGGGCCCGAATGAGCAGTTCTTC.

The chain has TRBV4-1 and TRBJ1-2; 9 nucleotides line up with TRBD1. V trimming: 0 bases; J trimming: 4 bases; junction bases outside the gene matches: 6. Germline lookup yields CDR1 MGHRA and CDR2 YSYEKL. The CDR3 is 16 amino acids. For the CDR3, the DNA is TGCGCCAGCAGCCAAGATGGGACAGGGATCTCCTATGGCTACACCTTC. Translated: CASSQDGTGISYGYTF.

This sequence joins TRBV9 and TRBJ1-4; D call uncertain. Germline CDR1 SGDLS, CDR2 YYNGEE. The CDR3 is 13 residues long. The V end lost 0 bases, the J end lost 3 bases, and 3 bases lay between the germline ends. The CDR3 protein is CASSVASNEKLFF. CDR3 nucleotide sequence: TGTGCCAGCAGCGTAGCTTCTAATGAAAAACTGTTTTTT.

The chain links TRBV18 to TRBJ2-3; 7 nucleotides line up with TRBD1. V shed 8 bases, J shed 2 bases, and the junction held 7 bases outside the gene matches. CDR3 length: 14 residues. Germline CDR1 KGHSH, CDR2 LQKENI. CDR3 residues: CASGNRGTTDTQYF. The CDR3, as DNA: TGTGCCAGCGGAAACAGGGGAACCACAGATACGCAGTATTTT.

The chain uses TRBV11-3 and TRBJ2-3; weak D call: TRBD1 (6 bases). V was pared by 5 bases and J by 4 bases, with 22 bases between. The CDR3 length is 17 residues. CDR1 and CDR2 (germline): SGHNT, YENEEA. In DNA, the CDR3 is TGTGCCAGCAGCCCATTTGCATGGACAGCCGAGGCAGATACGCAGTATTTT. Amino acids: CASSPFAWTAEADTQYF.

The chain is built from TRBV12-5 and TRBJ2-3, with 10 bases aligning to TRBD1. CDR3 length: 21 residues. CDR1 LGHNT and CDR2 FRNRAP come from the germline V gene. V trimming: 5 bases; J trimming: 3 bases; junction bases outside the gene matches: 23. The CDR3 spells CASGPTWGWDRGRRRTDTQYF. In DNA, the CDR3 is TGTGCTAGTGGTCCCACATGGGGGTGGGACAGGGGCCGCAGAAGGACAGATACGCAGTATTTT. Complete variable domain (other parts from reference TRBV12-5 and TRBJ2-3): DARVTQTPRHKVTEMGQEVTMRCQPILGHNTVFWYRQTMMQGLELLAYFRNRAPLDDSGMPKDRFSAEMPDATLATLKIQPSEPRDSAVYFCASGPTWGWDRGRRRTDTQYFGPGTRLTVL.

The chain uses TRBV10-3 and TRBJ1-6; 7 bases line up with TRBD1. J lost 7 bases, V lost 8 bases, and 8 bases had no gene match. The CDR3 runs 14 residues. Germline CDR1 and CDR2: ENHRY and SYGVKD. In nucleotides, the CDR3 is TGTGCCATCGGGAGGCAGGGGGAAAATTCACCCCTCCACTTT. Encoded protein: CAIGRQGENSPLHF.

The CDR3 region is CASSIGPHQPQHF. CDR3 in DNA: TGTGCCAGTAGTATTGGACCCCATCAGCCCCAGCATTTT. This chain links TRBV19 with TRBJ1-5; D gene ambiguous. V was shortened by 3 bases and J by 5 bases, with 8 bases between the two germline ends. The CDR3 length is 13 residues. The germline gives CDR1 LNHDA, CDR2 SQIVND (reference sequence).

The gene calls are TRBV11-3 and TRBJ2-4, with 9 bases matching TRBD1. This CDR3 region has 16 residues. V trimming: 0 bases; J trimming: 1 base; junction bases outside the gene matches: 1. In germline, CDR1 is SGHNT, CDR2 YENEEA. The CDR3 here is CASSLEQGAAKNIQYF. Written as DNA, the CDR3 is TGTGCCAGCAGCTTAGAACAGGGGGCGGCCAAAAACATTCAGTACTTC. The whole variable domain, filled in from reference TRBV11-3 and TRBJ2-4, reads EAGVVQSPRYKIIEKKQPVAFWCNPISGHNTLYWYLQNLGQGPELLIRYENEEAVDDSQLPKDRFSAERLKGVDSTLKIQPAELGDSAVYLCASSLEQGAAKNIQYFGAGTRLSVL.